The 9 T cell receptor beta chains reported below all come from one sample, sequenced in a study of sequential checkpoint blockade in melanoma. Generated by immunoSEQ multiplex PCR, the TCRdb table keeps only in-frame clones and is missing some. The table records around 10,000 clones, approximately 73% of them present only once. Treatment meaning: randomized to nivolumab then ipilimumab (arm A) or the reverse (arm B). This specimen consisted of CD8+ T cells sorted from blood (inferred from file names), obtained from a patient given nivolumab and ipilimumab in sequence. These receptors were obtained from a human donor with melanoma.

This chain joins TRBV6-1 and TRBJ2-6; D unresolved. This CDR3 region has 16 residues. The V end was cut by 4 bases, the J end by 0 bases, with 10 bases between. The germline gives CDR1 MNHNS, CDR2 SASEGT. The CDR3 here is CASSGWLASGANVLTF. The CDR3 DNA is TGTGCCAGCAGTGGATGGTTGGCCTCTGGGGCCAACGTCCTGACTTTC.

The CDR3: CASSRHKNTEAFF. The CDR3 coding sequence is TGTGCCAGTAGTCGACATAAGAACACTGAAGCTTTCTTT. The rearrangement links TRBV19 to TRBJ1-1; no firm D call. Germline V gene sequence: CDR1 LNHDA, CDR2 SQIVND (reference sequence). This CDR3 spans 13 amino acids. V lost 5 bases and J lost 1, with 8 bases in between.

The chain links TRBV14 to TRBJ1-1; D gene uncertain. Trimming stripped 3 bases from V and 0 bases from J, with 5 bases between. Germline V gene data show CDR1 as SGHDN and CDR2 as FVKESK. This CDR3 is 13 amino acids long. The CDR3 spells CASSHSMNTEAFF. The CDR3 DNA is TGTGCCAGCAGCCATTCCATGAACACTGAAGCTTTCTTT. Combining the CDR3 with reference TRBV14 and TRBJ1-1 gives the whole variable domain EAGVTQFPSHSVIEKGQTVTLRCDPISGHDNLYWYRRVMGKEIKFLLHFVKESKQDESGMPNNRFLAERTGGTYSTLKVQPAELEDSGVYFCASSHSMNTEAFFGQGTRLTVV.

The chain links TRBV27 to TRBJ2-2, with 7 bases lining up with TRBD2. Looked up from germline, CDR1 is MNHEY and CDR2 is SMNVEV (reference sequence). This CDR3 spans 16 amino acids. J was trimmed by 3 bases and V by 7 bases; bases with no gene match: 11. CDR3 region: CASNFIGGEDTGELFF. CDR3 sequence (DNA): TGTGCCAGCAATTTCATTGGGGGGGAGGACACCGGGGAGCTGTTTTTT.

This clone was seen more than once but under ten times. The V call is TRBV19, the J call TRBJ2-1; 10 bases fit TRBD2. The CDR3 consists of 15 residues. The germline CDR1 and CDR2 sequences are LNHDA and SQIVND (reference sequence). V shed 5 bases, J shed 3 bases, and the junction held 4 bases outside the gene matches. The CDR3, as DNA: TGTGCCAGTAGTCTCGGGACTAGCGACTACAATGAGCAGTTCTTC. Translated, it gives CASSLGTSDYNEQFF.

On this clone itself: At one boundary the junction diverges from the germline segment, which might be a read error. V usage is TRBV27 and J usage is TRBJ1-2; D may be TRBD1 (6 bases). Germline V gene data show CDR1 as MNHEY and CDR2 as SMNVEV (reference sequence). The CDR3 has 14 residues. CDR3 nucleotides: TGTGCCAGCAGTCTATCGACAGGTTTAGCTGGCTACACCTTC. It is translated as CASSLSTGLAGYTF.

This clone showed up just once. J is TRBJ1-4 and V is TRBV6-1; 10 nucleotides line up with TRBD1. Per germline, CDR1 MNHNS and CDR2 SASEGT. V trimming: 5 bases; J trimming: 5 bases; junction bases outside the gene matches: 2. The CDR3 runs 14 residues. CDR3 DNA: TGTGCCAGCAGTTTGGGACAGGGGAATGAAAAACTGTTTTTT. Residues: CASSLGQGNEKLFF.

The V call is TRBV13, the J call TRBJ2-1, with 7 bases lining up with TRBD2. The germline V gene encodes CDR1 PRHDT and CDR2 FYEKMQ (reference sequence). Trimming cost V 7 bases and J 7 bases; bases outside gene matches: 13. The CDR3 totals 15 residues. CDR3 amino acids: CASIPPGLAVNEQFF. CDR3 nucleotides: TGTGCCAGCATCCCCCCCGGGCTAGCGGTAAATGAGCAGTTCTTC.

The V gene is TRBV6-5, the J gene TRBJ2-7; 9 bases fit TRBD1. This CDR3 is 16 amino acids long. The ends lost 2 bases at V and 0 bases at J; junction bases unmatched: 5. The germline CDR1 and CDR2 sequences are MNHEY and SVGAGI. The CDR3 DNA follows: TGTGCCAGCAGTTACGGTCGGACAGGGGACTCCTACGAGCAGTACTTC. Amino acid sequence: CASSYGRTGDSYEQYF.